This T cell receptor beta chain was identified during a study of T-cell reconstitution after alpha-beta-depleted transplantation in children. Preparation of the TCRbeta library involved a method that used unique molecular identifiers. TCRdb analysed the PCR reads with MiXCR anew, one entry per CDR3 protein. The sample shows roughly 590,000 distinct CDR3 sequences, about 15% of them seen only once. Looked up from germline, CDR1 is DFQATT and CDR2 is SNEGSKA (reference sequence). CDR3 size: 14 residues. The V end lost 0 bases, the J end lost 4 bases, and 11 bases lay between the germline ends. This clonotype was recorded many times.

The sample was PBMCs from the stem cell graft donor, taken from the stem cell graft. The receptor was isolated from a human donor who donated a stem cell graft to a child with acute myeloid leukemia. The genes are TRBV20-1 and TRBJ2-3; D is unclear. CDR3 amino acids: CSARDPIEPDTQYF. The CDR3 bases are TGCAGTGCTAGAGACCCCATTGAGCCAGATACGCAGTATTTT.